This T cell receptor beta chain was captured by sequencing in a study of cytotoxic CD8 clonotypes in ibrutinib-treated CLL. The table came from immunoSEQ multiplex PCR; TCRdb's copy has only in-frame clones and leaves some out. The sample includes 100,000 to 150,000 clones, roughly 85% of them seen just once. Study-level findings and limits: At ibrutinib response, clonality increased, and at progression it declined back toward baseline. Sampling of sustained-remission and progressing patients occurred at differing times.

The J segment lost 1 base and the V segment lost 7 bases, leaving 7 bases of the junction unmatched. The germline gives CDR1 MDHEN, CDR2 SYDVKM. The CDR3 length is 15 residues. Note on this clone: What it recognizes is unknown.

The clonotype was recovered from a human donor with chronic lymphocytic leukemia. The sequenced sample was PBMCs, obtained after 24 months of ibrutinib treatment. The chain couples TRBV28 to TRBJ1-5; TRBD1 matches 7 bases. For the CDR3, the DNA is TGTGCCAGCACACAGACAGGGCTAAGCAATCAGCCCCAGCATTTT. Its protein is CASTQTGLSNQPQHF. The entire variable domain, with the rest obtained from reference TRBV28 and TRBJ1-5, is as follows: DVKVTQSSRYLVKRTGEKVFLECVQDMDHENMFWYRQDPGLGLRLIYFSYDVKMKEKGDIPEGYSVSREKKERFSLILESASTNQTSMYLCASTQTGLSNQPQHFGDGTRLSIL.